This T cell receptor beta chain was captured by sequencing in a study of human CD8 memory T cell subsets. This clonotype is deemed medium-sized (0.01 to 0.1%) by its frequency. Its antigen is as yet unknown. The CDR3 is 15 amino acids. Germline CDR1 and CDR2: SGHRS and YFSETQ. Investigators built TCR beta libraries using UMI-labeled 5' RACE. Source study methods: Individual TCR beta libraries contained between roughly 2,900 and 20,000 functional CDR3 beta clonotypes each. For each CDR3 protein, TCRdb gives one entry from its re-call of the 5' RACE reads, without DNA. TCRdb assigned the V and J calls; the authors' analysis was not used. Its table records 7,500 to 8,500 distinct CDR3 sequences. General study results and limits: Stem-like memory T cells and precursor exhausted T cells had repertoires whose mutual overlap was minimal.

The authors enriched total CD8+ T cells by negative magnetic separation. The TCR comes from a human donor in good health. The V and J genes are TRBV5-1 and TRBJ1-2; the D gene TCRdb calls, TRBD1, cannot be checked with no DNA. Sequenced: CD8+ T cells from PBMCs. The CDR3 spells CASSSTGTGTYGYTF.